This T cell receptor (beta chain) was identified during a study of T cell repertoires in cytomegalovirus infection. Study at large: Public signatures in TCR beta pointed to CMV infection and matching HLA type.

TCRdb called the reads again in MiXCR, with one record for every CDR3 protein. The table records 750,000 to 950,000 distinct CDR3 sequences, 25% to 30% of them present only once. Whole-study results and caveats: Identification of carriers of CMV plus the relevant HLA was performed using cumulative public TCR beta family frequency. Ex vivo responses were dominated by HLA-C-restricted CMV-specific TCR beta clonotypes.

This CDR3 spans 15 amino acids. The germline CDR1 and CDR2 sequences are MNHEY and SVGAGI. After removal of 5 bases from V and 11 bases from J, the junction contained 15 bases not matched to a gene. This clonotype turned up a few times. As yet, its antigen is unknown. Sequenced here: cultured CD8+ T cells from PBMCs, sampled from culture after CMV antigen stimulation. This receptor was identified in a human donor in good health (CMV status not recorded). Some clones in this sample may be carry-over from other donors' samples. The chain has TRBV6-5 and TRBJ1-5, with 7 positions matching TRBD1. CDR3: CASSRPPTGFGAQHF. CDR3 DNA: TGTGCCAGCAGTAGGCCCCCGACAGGGTTCGGGGCCCAGCATTTT.